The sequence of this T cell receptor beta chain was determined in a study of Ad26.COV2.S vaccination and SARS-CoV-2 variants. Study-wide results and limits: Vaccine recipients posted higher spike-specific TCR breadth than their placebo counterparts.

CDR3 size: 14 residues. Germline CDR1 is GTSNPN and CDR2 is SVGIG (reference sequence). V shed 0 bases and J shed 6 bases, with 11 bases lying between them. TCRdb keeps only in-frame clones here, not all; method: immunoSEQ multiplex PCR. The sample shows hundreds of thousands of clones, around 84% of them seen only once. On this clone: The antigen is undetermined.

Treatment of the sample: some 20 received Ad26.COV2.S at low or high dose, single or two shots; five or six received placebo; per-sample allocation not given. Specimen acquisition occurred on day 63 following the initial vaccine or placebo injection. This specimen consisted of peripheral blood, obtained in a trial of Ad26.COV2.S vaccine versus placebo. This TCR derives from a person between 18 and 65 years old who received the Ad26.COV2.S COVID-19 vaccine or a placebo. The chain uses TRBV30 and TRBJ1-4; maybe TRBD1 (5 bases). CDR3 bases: TGTGCCTGGAGTGTCCTGGACACCCATGAAAAACTGTTTTTT. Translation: CAWSVLDTHEKLFF.